The clone carrying this T cell receptor beta chain was counted a few times. Antigen specificity is unknown. TCRdb passed the 5' RACE reads through MiXCR, listing each CDR3 protein once. The data contain about 260,000 distinct CDR3 sequences, about 24% of them seen just once; the ten biggest clones take up about 0.6%. The sample belongs to a study of CD8 T cells in ankylosing spondylitis. The V gene lost 5 bases and the J gene lost 3 bases, with 8 bases spanning the gap. This CDR3 is built from 13 residues. Points from the study as a whole: Relatively rare in peripheral blood, disease-linked clones were also CD8+. From matched ankylosing spondylitis synovial fluid, disease-linked clones were reportedly recovered at significantly enriched levels. Within ankylosing spondylitis blood, a TCR beta motif made up of roughly eight highly homologous variants appeared to be characteristic.

Sample: blood, either unsorted or a sorted T cell fraction (not recorded which). The chain couples TRBV12-3 or TRBV12-4 to TRBJ1-5, with D uncertain. The sequence came from a male donor with ankylosing spondylitis or in good health (not recorded which). The CDR3 here is CASSGRHNQPQHF. The DNA for the CDR3 is TGTGCCAGCAGTGGACGGCACAATCAGCCCCAGCATTTT.